This record looks at one TCR beta chain sequence and its context. Its target is unknown. The protocol was immunoSEQ multiplex PCR, while the TCRdb copy is restricted to in-frame clones and leaves out a portion. The sample holds roughly 42,000 clones, 80% to 90% seen once. Germline CDR1 reads SEHNR; CDR2 reads FQNEAQ (reference sequence). CDR3 length: 14 residues. Between the trimmed V and J ends, which lost 2 bases and 3 bases, there was a span of 11 bases. Time point in this sample: week 5, during vaccination. In every dose of vaccine, 300 ug of mutant IDH1 20-mer peptide was given alongside topical imiquimod. Donors had new WHO grade 3 or 4 IDH1-mutant, ATRX-lost astrocytomas. The data originate from a study of a mutant IDH1 vaccine in newly diagnosed glioma. For the study at large: Either 4-6 weeks after radiotherapy alone or alongside temozolomide, vaccination was begun. Patients arrived already treated with radiotherapy, temozolomide, or both, most having had both.

The V gene is TRBV7-9, the J gene TRBJ2-7, with no clear D. Source: PBMCs, taken from a glioma patient whose treatment included an IDH1 peptide vaccine. The TCR was taken from a middle-aged man with glioma. CDR3 coding DNA: TGTGCCAGCAGCTTAATGTCGGAAGTCTACGAGCAGTACTTC. Protein: CASSLMSEVYEQYF.